The rows below give T cell receptor beta chains drawn from one sample of a study of T cell responses to AZD1222 COVID-19 vaccine. Some clones are missing from TCRdb's copy, which holds only in-frame ones; the method was immunoSEQ multiplex PCR. The sample lists 90,000 to 120,000 clones; around 92% were seen once. This sample comprised peripheral blood, obtained 28 days after the second AZD1222 dose. These receptors originate from an adult who received the AZD1222 COVID-19 vaccine. Both conserved end residues are trimmed from each CDR3.

TRBJ2-2	TRBV19	ATQGAGSERELF
TRBJ1-1	TRBV4-2	ASSPRTGRRFTEAF
TRBJ1-2	TRBV7-9	ASRSGGARMDGYT
TRBJ2-2	TRBV18	ASSPKQLSNTGELF
TRBJ1-6	TRBV30	AWSYPGRNNSPLH
TRBJ2-5	TRBV5-1	ASSLAPGEQETQY
TRBJ1-5	TRBV2	ASSDRLNQPQH
TRBJ2-5	TRBV29-1	SVDGIGVQETQY
TRBJ1-6	TRBV5-5	ASSLGTGVNSPLH
TRBJ1-3	TRBV6-5	ASSYGTGTGNTIY
TRBJ1-3	TRBV6-5	ASSYSVSGNTIY
TRBJ1-1	TRBV28	ATEGNTEAF
TRBJ2-7	TRBV19	ASSRNRGEEQY
TRBJ2-3	TRBV18	ASSRPTRDTQY
TRBJ1-2	TRBV12-3/TRBV12-4	ASSRPGGYT
TRBJ1-1	TRBV29-1	SVVWGDYTEAF
TRBJ2-3	TRBV7-2	ASRDYLTDTQY
TRBJ1-2	TRBV29-1	SVGTGPGYT
TRBJ2-2	TRBV7-9	ASRVLALGELF
TRBJ2-7	TRBV28	ASSFERPYEQY
TRBJ1-2	TRBV6-5	ATRGIDGINYGYT
TRBJ1-5	TRBV2	ASTRLRTGINQPQH
TRBJ1-5	TRBV28	ASTPQGNQPQH
TRBJ1-1	TRBV12-3/TRBV12-4	ASSLERGGGAF
TRBJ2-5	TRBV28	ASRLGLAGGETQY
TRBJ1-1	TRBV12-3/TRBV12-4	ASSRRTEAF
TRBJ2-3	TRBV4-1	ASSQRLAETGTDTQY
TRBJ2-7	TRBV11-2	ASSLSGRSYEQY
TRBJ1-5	TRBV6-2/TRBV6-3	ASSGRTARGQPQH
TRBJ2-1	TRBV4-1	ASSLQGDEQF
TRBJ2-1	TRBV15	ATSRVAPWEGSSYNEQF
TRBJ2-7	TRBV30	AWIGAGVTEQY
TRBJ2-3	TRBV18	ASSPTRGLTDTQY
TRBJ1-2	TRBV6-6	ASSPLEDGGYGYT
TRBJ1-5	TRBV28	ASSLSAFGTGTYQPQH
TRBJ1-1	TRBV15	ATGELFMNTEAF
TRBJ1-2	TRBV29-1	SVRQGAQGGYT
TRBJ1-1	TRBV7-2	ASSPGREYTEAF
TRBJ1-3	TRBV30	AWEGGSGNTIY
TRBJ1-1	TRBV6-5	ASSYSLPKNTEAF
TRBJ1-2	TRBV4-1	ASSQGTGRSGYT
TRBJ2-7	TRBV9	ASSVGATGLNYEQY
TRBJ1-4	TRBV30	AWSVHRTLTNEKLF
TRBJ1-2	TRBV19	ASNSLGMAKGYT
TRBJ2-5	TRBV7-9	ASSNNLNTGIETQY
TRBJ2-5	TRBV12-5	ASGPEGLETQY
TRBJ1-1	TRBV10-2	ASSENMGTEAF